This T cell receptor beta chain was found in a study of identical twins. Germline-derived CDR1 and CDR2 are SGHRS and YFSETQ. Deletions cut 2 bases from V and 6 bases from J, with 20 bases between. The length of the CDR3 is 17 residues. TCRdb reprocessed the 5' RACE reads via MiXCR and lists one record per CDR3 protein. The data hold around 240,000 distinct CDR3 sequences, with around 6.6% observed a single time. This clonotype appeared a few times. These same records also appear under a second study, on yellow fever vaccine responses in identical twins.

Sequences were obtained from memory (CD45RO+) T cells sorted from blood. The TCR comes from a woman under 30 in good health. The genes are TRBV5-1 and TRBJ2-2; D is possibly TRBD1 (6 bases). CDR3 in amino acids: CASSFNKQGGGSGELFF. CDR3 sequence (DNA): TGCGCCAGCAGCTTTAACAAACAGGGCGGCGGGTCCGGGGAGCTGTTTTTT. Looking up the rest from reference TRBV5-1 and TRBJ2-2 gives the full variable domain: KAGVTQTPRYLIKTRGQQVTLSCSPISGHRSVSWYQQTPGQGLQFLFEYFSETQRNKGNFPGRFSGRQFSNSRSEMNVSTLELGDSALYLCASSFNKQGGGSGELFFGEGSRLTVL.